What follows are 27 T cell receptor beta chains derived from one specimen sequenced in a study of blood T cell repertoires in COVID-19. Measured with immunoSEQ multiplex PCR; TCRdb has only the in-frame clones, and not every one. Of over 250,000 clones in the sample, roughly 84% were seen once. The sequenced sample was peripheral blood. These receptors came from a human donor with COVID-19, enrolled during active disease. The donor label of this sample is uncertain.

A few counts support this clone. The chain combines TRBV12-3 or TRBV12-4 with TRBJ1-2, with no clear D. The CDR3 totals 12 residues. Between the trimmed V and J ends, which lost 5 bases and 6 bases, there was a span of 10 bases. The CDR3 region has the DNA TGTGCCAGCAGTAGAAGTCGGGATGGCTACACCTTC. Encoded protein: CASSRSRDGYTF.

In its sample, this clone was seen a few times. The V gene is TRBV20-1, the J gene TRBJ1-6; perhaps TRBD1 as D (5 bases). Germline V gene sequence: CDR1 DFQATT, CDR2 SNEGSKA (reference sequence). The CDR3 extends over 14 amino acids. V gave up 3 bases and J gave up 10 bases, with 16 bases separating them. In DNA, the CDR3 is TGCAGTGCTAGTCGGGGACGGGAGGGATCACCCCTCCACTTT. This encodes CSASRGREGSPLHF.

This chain's CDR3 is CASSQDWGGRRNTEAFF. DNA of the CDR3: TGTGCCAGCAGCCAAGATTGGGGGGGAAGGCGGAACACTGAAGCTTTCTTT. The V call is TRBV3-1 (or the pseudogene TRBV3-2), the J call TRBJ1-1; a possible D gene is TRBD1 (5 bases). The CDR3 contains 17 residues. Germline assignment: CDR1 LGHDT and CDR2 YNNKEL (reference sequence). The ends were cut back, 0 bases at V and 1 base at J, with 15 bases in the middle.

The rearrangement joins TRBV7-2 to TRBJ2-1, with 7 positions matching TRBD2. V shed 0 bases, J shed 5 bases, and the junction held 7 bases outside the gene matches. Looked up from germline, CDR1 is SGHTA and CDR2 is FQGNSA. The length of the CDR3 is 16 residues. CDR3 in amino acids: CASSLARASGNNEQFF. As DNA, the CDR3 is TGTGCCAGCAGCTTAGCGCGGGCTAGCGGAAACAATGAGCAGTTCTTC.

The rearrangement uses TRBV24-1 and TRBJ2-7; 7 bases fit TRBD2. The V segment lost 6 bases and the J segment 3 bases; nucleotides outside the gene matches: 10. CDR3 length: 15 amino acids. In germline, CDR1 is KGHDR, CDR2 SFDVKD. The CDR3 DNA follows: TGTGCCACCAGTTACCCGGGACTACCAAACTACGAGCAGTACTTC. Amino acid sequence: CATSYPGLPNYEQYF.

The chain is built from TRBV27 and TRBJ1-3, with 7 bases matching TRBD1. CDR1 is MNHEY and CDR2 is SMNVEV in the germline V gene (reference sequence). The CDR3 is 16 residues long. The V segment lost 5 bases and the J segment 3 bases; nucleotides outside the gene matches: 10. The CDR3, as DNA: TGTGCCAGCAGTCCTCTCGACAGGGCAGGTGGAAACACCATATATTTT. This codes for CASSPLDRAGGNTIYF.

The chain couples TRBV19 to TRBJ2-3, with 7 bases fitting TRBD2. Trimming at V came to 6 bases and at J to 1 base, leaving 10 bases not matched to a gene. CDR3 length equals 16 residues. Germline V gene data show CDR1 as LNHDA and CDR2 as SQIVND (reference sequence). The CDR3 sequence: CASSPHSSGGTDTQYF. The CDR3 DNA follows: TGTGCCAGTAGCCCCCATTCGAGCGGGGGCACAGATACGCAGTATTTT.

In this sample, this clone turned up a few times. J is TRBJ1-3 and V is TRBV27; 8 nucleotides agree with TRBD1. Trimming cost V 5 bases and J 2 bases; bases outside gene matches: 2. Looked up from germline, CDR1 is MNHEY and CDR2 is SMNVEV (reference sequence). The CDR3 runs to 14 residues. DNA for the CDR3: TGTGCCAGCAGTCAGGGGGCGGCTGGAAACACCATATATTTT. Its protein product is CASSQGAAGNTIYF.

J is TRBJ2-1 and V is TRBV5-6, with 8 positions matching TRBD2. This CDR3 has 13 residues. The germline CDR1 and CDR2 sequences are SGHDT and YYEEEE. After removal of 3 bases from V and 15 bases from J, the junction contained 11 bases not matched to a gene. The CDR3 DNA sequence: TGTGCCAGCAGCTGGGGGCAGCGGGAGCGGTTGTTCTTC. Amino acids: CASSWGQRERLFF.

In its sample, this clone was seen once. The chain employs TRBV11-3 and TRBJ2-7, with D possibly TRBD1 on 5 matching bases. Deletions cut 6 bases from V and 6 bases from J, with 15 bases between. This CDR3 is 13 amino acids long. Per the germline V gene, CDR1 is SGHNT and CDR2 is YENEEA. CDR3 coding DNA: TGTGCCAGCAGTCGGACCCCGCAGGGCGAGCAGTACTTC. Its protein product is CASSRTPQGEQYF.

The chain's CDR3 is CASSQDLAGKTQYF. Here the CDR3 DNA reads TGTGCCAGCAGCCAAGATTTAGCGGGAAAGACCCAGTACTTC. J is TRBJ2-5 and V is TRBV3-1 (or the pseudogene TRBV3-2); the match to TRBD2 covers 8 bases. The CDR3 runs to 14 residues. The germline V gene encodes CDR1 LGHDT and CDR2 YNNKEL (reference sequence). After removal of 0 bases from V and 6 bases from J, the junction contained 3 bases not matched to a gene.

The V gene is TRBV7-9, the J gene TRBJ1-2, with 8 bases that match TRBD1. The CDR3 has 17 amino acids. Trimming at V came to 5 bases and at J to 1 base, leaving 12 bases not matched to a gene. Germline CDR1 is SEHNR and CDR2 is FQNEAQ (reference sequence). The CDR3 coding sequence is TGTGCCAGCAGCCTAGGGGGTGACAGGGGACTTAACTATGGCTACACCTTC. Its translation: CASSLGGDRGLNYGYTF.

The rearrangement uses TRBV5-1 and TRBJ1-4; D remains ambiguous. V lost 0 bases, J lost 8 bases, and 20 bases lay in between. Germline CDR1 SGHRS, CDR2 YFSETQ. The CDR3 is 17 residues long. This CDR3 is CASSLDSPGPVGEKLFF. The CDR3 bases are TGCGCCAGCAGCTTGGACTCCCCTGGTCCAGTCGGGGAAAAACTGTTTTTT.

J is TRBJ2-1 and V is TRBV27, with D possibly being TRBD2 (5 bases). The germline gives CDR1 MNHEY, CDR2 SMNVEV (reference sequence). The CDR3 spans 15 residues. The V and J ends lost 2 bases and 9 bases respectively, with 17 bases between them. The CDR3 DNA reads as TGTGCCAGCAGTTTAAAGGACTTGGGTGGAGGTGAGCAGTTCTTC. Translated: CASSLKDLGGGEQFF.

This clone occurred once. The chain links TRBV12-5 to TRBJ1-5; no clear D gene. The CDR3 extends over 12 amino acids. CDR1 and CDR2 (germline): LGHNT, FRNRAP. V was pared by 8 bases and J by 4 bases, with 9 bases between. CDR3 in DNA: TGTGCTAGTCTAACGGGAAATCAGCCCCAGCATTTT. Translating it yields CASLTGNQPQHF.

The CDR3 sequence is CASSSGLPTGRTEAFF. CDR3 DNA: TGTGCCAGCAGTTCTGGTCTTCCGACAGGGAGGACTGAAGCTTTCTTT. The genes are TRBV27 and TRBJ1-1; 7 positions match TRBD1. V lost 4 bases, J lost 5 bases, and 13 bases stayed unmatched. This CDR3 region has 16 residues. The germline gives CDR1 MNHEY, CDR2 SMNVEV (reference sequence).

V gene TRBV18 combines with J gene TRBJ1-5; 7 nucleotides line up with TRBD1. The V and J ends lost 2 bases and 4 bases, in that order; junction bases with no gene match: 5. This CDR3 is 15 amino acids long. CDR1 and CDR2 from the germline V gene are KGHSH and LQKENI. DNA for the CDR3: TGTGCCAGCTCACCAGGGACAGCTTCTAATCAGCCCCAGCATTTT. Amino acid sequence: CASSPGTASNQPQHF.

V gene TRBV9 combines with J gene TRBJ2-5; weak D call: TRBD1 (5 bases). The CDR3 has 15 residues. V dropped 0 bases and J dropped 4 bases, with 13 bases sitting between them. Germline CDR1 reads SGDLS; CDR2 reads YYNGEE. The CDR3 DNA reads as TGTGCCAGCAGCGTAGGCCCAGGGTTGGGAGAGACCCAGTACTTC. Encoded protein: CASSVGPGLGETQYF.

In this sample, this clone turned up once. The chain combines TRBV28 with TRBJ1-3; D is undetermined. With 2 bases removed from V and 4 bases from J, the gap between germline ends came to 12 bases. The CDR3 loop spans 15 amino acids. In germline, CDR1 is MDHEN, CDR2 SYDVKM. The CDR3 here is CASSLRTTEGNTIYF. CDR3 coding DNA: TGTGCCAGCAGTTTAAGAACAACAGAGGGAAACACCATATATTTT.

The rearrangement uses TRBV20-1 and TRBJ2-7, with 9 bases aligning to TRBD2. The trim removed 3 bases at V and 1 base at J, leaving 7 bases unmatched. Germline CDR1 reads DFQATT; CDR2 reads SNEGSKA (reference sequence). This CDR3 has 15 residues. CDR3 region: CSASRPSGDSYEQYF. The CDR3 nucleotides read TGCAGTGCTAGTAGACCTAGCGGGGATTCCTACGAGCAGTACTTC.

This clone was detected once. This rearrangement joins TRBV29-1 to TRBJ2-7; a weak D match, TRBD1 (6 bases). V was trimmed by 6 bases and J by 4 bases, leaving 13 bases between them. This CDR3 is built from 12 residues. CDR1 is SQVTM, CDR2 ANQGSEA, per germline. The CDR3 loop reads CSVGRTGYEQYF. CDR3 DNA sequence: TGCAGCGTCGGAAGAACAGGGTACGAGCAGTACTTC.

This clone was seen just once. This CDR3 reads CSVEDSSPTRGYTF. CDR3 sequence (DNA): TGCAGCGTTGAAGATTCAAGCCCCACGAGGGGCTACACCTTC. The chain carries TRBV29-1 and TRBJ1-2, with unresolved D. The CDR3 runs to 14 residues. CDR1 is SQVTM, CDR2 ANQGSEA, per germline. Between the trimmed V and J ends, which lost 0 bases and 8 bases, there was a span of 16 bases.

The chain is built from TRBV7-3 and TRBJ2-2; D remains ambiguous. CDR1 is SGHTA, CDR2 FQGTGA, per germline. The V gene lost 0 bases and the J gene lost 6 bases, with 8 bases spanning the gap. The CDR3 contains 14 residues. The DNA for the CDR3 is TGTGCCAGCAGCTTAACCCCTTTTCCCGGGGAGCTGTTTTTT. The encoded protein is CASSLTPFPGELFF.

V and J are TRBV29-1 and TRBJ2-5; TRBD1 is a possible D gene (6 bases). CDR1 and CDR2 from the germline V gene are SQVTM and ANQGSEA. This CDR3 comprises 15 residues. V gave up 8 bases and J gave up 4 bases, with 23 bases separating them. The CDR3 region is CSSRTGQQDLETQYF. The CDR3 bases are TGCAGCTCACGAACCGGACAGCAAGACTTAGAGACCCAGTACTTC.

For this clone: One end of the junction fails to match germline, which may point to a read error. J is TRBJ2-5 and V is TRBV7-7, with 9 bases matching TRBD2. This CDR3 contains 17 residues. CDR1 is SSHAT, CDR2 FNYEAQ, per germline (reference sequence). CDR3 nucleotide sequence: TGTGCTAGCAGCCGAATCTCGACTAGCGGAGCACAAGAGACCCAGTACTTC. This sequence encodes CASSRISTSGAQETQYF.

This chain uses TRBV7-2 with TRBJ1-5; the D gene is possibly TRBD1 (6 bases). CDR3 length: 16 amino acids. V was pared by 4 bases and J by 6 bases, with 19 bases between. Germline V lookup: CDR1 SGHTA, CDR2 FQGNSA. The CDR3 DNA reads as TGTGCCAGCAGCTCGCAGGGGAGAGGGGCAGGTCAGCCCCAGCATTTT. Translating gives CASSSQGRGAGQPQHF.

The rearrangement joins TRBV5-6 to TRBJ1-2; perhaps TRBD1 as D (5 bases). CDR3 length: 12 amino acids. With 2 bases removed from V and 4 bases from J, the gap between germline ends came to 6 bases. Looked up from germline, CDR1 is SGHDT and CDR2 is YYEEEE. This CDR3 reads CASSLDSYGYTF. The CDR3 region has the DNA TGTGCCAGCAGCTTAGACAGCTATGGCTACACCTTC. Complete variable domain (other parts from reference TRBV5-6 and TRBJ1-2): DAGVTQSPTHLIKTRGQQVTLRCSPKSGHDTVSWYQQALGQGPQFIFQYYEEEERQRGNFPDRFSGHQFPNYSSELNVNALLLGDSALYLCASSLDSYGYTFGSGTRLTVV.